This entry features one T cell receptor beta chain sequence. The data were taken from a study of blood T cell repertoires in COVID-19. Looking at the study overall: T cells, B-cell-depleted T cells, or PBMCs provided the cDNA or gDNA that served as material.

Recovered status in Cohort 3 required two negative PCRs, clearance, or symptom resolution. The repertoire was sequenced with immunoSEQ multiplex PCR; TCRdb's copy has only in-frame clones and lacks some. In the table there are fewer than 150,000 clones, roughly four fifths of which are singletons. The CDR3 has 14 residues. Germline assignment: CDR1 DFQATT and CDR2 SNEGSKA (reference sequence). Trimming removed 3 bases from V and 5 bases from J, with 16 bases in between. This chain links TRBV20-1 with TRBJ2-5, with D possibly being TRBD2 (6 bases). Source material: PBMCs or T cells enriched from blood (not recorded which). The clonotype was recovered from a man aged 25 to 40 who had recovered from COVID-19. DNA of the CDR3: TGCAGTGCTAGTGGCGGGGCGGTCGGGGAGACCCAGTACTTC. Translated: CSASGGAVGETQYF.